A single sample is the source of the 25 T cell receptor beta chains below, sequenced in a study of T cells in Graves' hyperthyroidism and ophthalmopathy. RNA transcripts provided the source from which TCR beta CDR3 regions were amplified. Initially, a first-round RT-PCR of the TCR CDR3 employed the HTBI primer set. Each CDR3 protein is one row after TCRdb ran MiXCR on the multiplex PCR reads. The sample contains some 270,000 distinct CDR3 sequences, about an eighth of which appear only once. The sequenced sample was blood. All receptors come from a woman in her 30s with Graves' hyperthyroidism that later progressed to Graves' ophthalmopathy.

This clonotype was seen ten or more times. The CDR3: CASSTRTGRGTDTQYF. The CDR3 DNA is TGCGCCAGCAGCACCCGGACAGGCCGAGGGACAGATACGCAGTATTTT. V gene TRBV5-1 combines with J gene TRBJ2-3; TRBD1 aligns across 7 bases. CDR3 length: 16 amino acids. The V gene end was trimmed by 4 bases and the J gene end by 3 bases; junction bases not matched to a gene: 11. Germline V gives CDR1 SGHRS, CDR2 YFSETQ.

This clonotype was detected ten times or more. The rearrangement links TRBV7-2 to TRBJ1-2; tentative D call: TRBD1 (6 bases). Trimming removed 7 bases at V and 1 base at J, with 16 bases between. The germline V gene has CDR1 SGHTA and CDR2 FQGNSA. This CDR3 region has 15 residues. The CDR3 DNA sequence: TGTGCCAGCACCACAGGGCTTGAAGTTAACTATGGCTACACCTTC. Protein product: CASTTGLEVNYGYTF.

This clonotype was seen a handful of times. The chain couples TRBV29-1 to TRBJ2-7; 7 nucleotides agree with TRBD2. J lost 0 bases, V lost 4 bases, and 3 bases had no gene match. The CDR3 sequence is 13 residues long. CDR1 is SQVTM and CDR2 is ANQGSEA in the germline V gene. For the CDR3, the DNA is TGCAGCGTTGTGGGCGGGAGCTCCTACGAGCAGTACTTC. This sequence encodes CSVVGGSSYEQYF.

This clonotype was seen many times. The chain has TRBV3-1 and TRBJ2-7, with D possibly matching TRBD1 (6 bases). Germline V lookup: CDR1 LGHDT, CDR2 YNNKEL (reference sequence). The CDR3 extends over 16 amino acids. With 4 bases removed from V and 5 bases from J, the gap between germline ends came to 21 bases. The CDR3 sequence: CASSPQPQSGANEQYF. Written as DNA, the CDR3 is TGTGCCAGCAGCCCCCAACCCCAGTCAGGGGCCAACGAGCAGTACTTC.

This clonotype was seen at least ten times. The rearrangement uses TRBV7-9 and TRBJ2-3; D is possibly TRBD2 (6 bases). With 5 bases removed from V and 5 bases from J, the gap between germline ends came to 17 bases. The CDR3 contains 15 residues. Per the germline V gene, CDR1 is SEHNR and CDR2 is FQNEAQ (reference sequence). CDR3: CASSRTSKMEDTQYF. The CDR3 DNA follows: TGTGCCAGCAGCCGAACTAGCAAGATGGAAGATACGCAGTATTTT.

This clonotype was counted at least ten times. The rearrangement links TRBV10-3 to TRBJ2-3, with D unresolved. Germline-derived CDR1 and CDR2 are ENHRY and SYGVKD. V was pared by 3 bases and J by 3 bases, with 7 bases between. CDR3 length: 13 residues. The CDR3: CAISDELTDTQYF. The CDR3 nucleotides read TGTGCCATCAGTGATGAGCTGACAGATACGCAGTATTTT.

This clonotype was recorded many times. The chain has TRBV6-1 and TRBJ2-7, with D uncertain. The V end lost 7 bases, the J end lost 0 bases, and 10 bases lay between the germline ends. Germline V gene data show CDR1 as MNHNS and CDR2 as SASEGT. This CDR3 spans 13 amino acids. CDR3 coding DNA: TGTGCCAGCACCGCCAGTCTCTCCTACGAGCAGTACTTC. Protein: CASTASLSYEQYF.

This clonotype was counted ten times or more. This chain joins TRBV27 and TRBJ2-7, with 9 bases that match TRBD2. Germline values: CDR1 MNHEY, CDR2 SMNVEV (reference sequence). CDR3 size: 18 residues. J lost 6 bases, V lost 7 bases, and 22 bases had no gene match. In DNA form, the CDR3 reads TGTGCCAGCACCAAACTGCAGTCAGCGGGAGGTGGGTTGGGCGAGCAGTACTTC. Amino acids: CASTKLQSAGGGLGEQYF.

In the case of this clonotype: A much larger clone sits a single nucleotide away, making a read error possible. V gene TRBV12-3 or TRBV12-4 combines with J gene TRBJ2-4; unclear D gene. This CDR3 is 13 amino acids long. V shed 8 bases and J shed 0 bases, with 8 bases lying between them. The chain's CDR3 is CASGPGAKNIQYF. DNA for the CDR3: TGTGCCAGCGGCCCAGGAGCCAAAAACATTCAGTACTTC.

The chain carries TRBV25-1 and TRBJ2-5; 11 bases agree with TRBD1. J lost 5 bases, V lost 1 base, and 6 bases had no gene match. Germline CDR1 is MGHDK and CDR2 is SYGVNS. This CDR3 comprises 16 residues. CDR3 in amino acids: CASSEFGQGAGETQYF. The DNA for the CDR3 is TGTGCCAGCAGTGAATTCGGACAGGGGGCTGGGGAGACCCAGTACTTC.

This chain connects TRBV12-3 or TRBV12-4 to TRBJ2-5; no firm D call. V lost 6 bases to trimming and J lost 2 bases, with 16 bases between them. CDR3 size: 15 residues. This chain's CDR3 is CASSFSGPPQETQYF. The CDR3 coding sequence is TGTGCCAGCAGCTTCTCCGGGCCACCTCAAGAGACCCAGTACTTC.

This clonotype appeared a few times. The V gene is TRBV20-1, the J gene TRBJ1-2, with D unclear. V gave up 5 bases and J gave up 4 bases, with 8 bases separating them. Germline CDR1 is DFQATT and CDR2 is SNEGSKA (reference sequence). CDR3 length equals 11 residues. The CDR3, as DNA: TGCAGTGCTTGGGCGCTCTATGGCTACACCTTC. Translating it yields CSAWALYGYTF.

This clonotype occurred many times. The genes are TRBV5-1 and TRBJ2-7; 7 bases align to TRBD2. Germline assignment: CDR1 SGHRS and CDR2 YFSETQ. CDR3 size: 16 residues. V was clipped by 1 base and J by 0 bases; unmatched bases: 7. CDR3 amino acids: CASSLLSQRDSYEQYF. CDR3 sequence (DNA): TGCGCCAGCAGCTTGCTCTCCCAGCGGGACTCCTACGAGCAGTACTTC.

This clonotype was seen at least ten times. The CDR3 nucleotides read TGTGCCTGGAGTCATATAGCCATCCTACCAAACAATGAGCAGTTCTTC. It yields the protein CAWSHIAILPNNEQFF. The chain recombines TRBV30 with TRBJ2-1; D is uncertain. The germline CDR1 and CDR2 sequences are GTSNPN and SVGIG (reference sequence). Trimming removed 2 bases at V and 5 bases at J, with 19 bases between. CDR3 size: 16 residues.

Ten or more counts support this clonotype. The DNA of the CDR3 is TGTGCCAGCAGCTTAGCTGTACAGTCTTACTCCTACGAGCAGTACTTC. As protein: CASSLAVQSYSYEQYF. The genes are TRBV11-2 and TRBJ2-7; D uncertain. V lost 1 base and J lost 0, with 13 bases in between. This CDR3 has 16 residues. Germline CDR1 and CDR2: SGHAT and FQNNGV.

A note on this clonotype: A much larger clone differs from this one at a single base, so this may be a read error. The V call is TRBV12-3 or TRBV12-4, the J call TRBJ2-3; 12 bases map to TRBD2. The CDR3 covers 16 residues. DNA of the CDR3: TGTGCCGGCAGCCAGAGACTAGCGGGAGTTGCAGATACGCAGTATTTT. Residues: CAGSQRLAGVADTQYF.

Worth noting for this clonotype: The junction and the germline gene differ at one end; a read error may be behind it. The chain employs TRBV7-9 and TRBJ2-2, with D tentatively TRBD2 (6 bases). The CDR3 length is 16 residues. Germline assignment: CDR1 SEHNR and CDR2 FQNEAQ (reference sequence). The CDR3 sequence is CASSPRGSGNTGELFF. In DNA form, the CDR3 reads TGCGCCAGCAGCCCTCGTGGTAGCGGGAACACCGGGGAGCTGTTTTTT.

This clonotype was seen ten or more times. The chain carries TRBV6-2 or TRBV6-3 and TRBJ2-2; 15 bases line up with TRBD2. J was trimmed by 3 bases and V by 4 bases; bases with no gene match: 9. This CDR3 is built from 19 residues. Germline V CDR1 and CDR2: MNHEY, SVGEGT. CDR3: CASSFDRTSGRGYTGELFF. The CDR3 DNA reads as TGTGCCAGCAGTTTCGACCGGACTAGCGGGAGGGGTTACACCGGGGAGCTGTTTTTT.

This clonotype appeared a few times. J is TRBJ1-6 and V is TRBV4-2; D is uncertain. Germline values: CDR1 LGHNA, CDR2 YNFKEQ. The CDR3 totals 15 residues. V was clipped by 4 bases and J by 6 bases, with 13 bases between them. The CDR3: CASSLKGGGNSPLHF. CDR3 DNA sequence: TGTGCCAGCAGCCTCAAGGGTGGAGGTAATTCACCCCTCCACTTT.

This clonotype was recorded at least ten times. The rearrangement links TRBV29-1 to TRBJ2-1; D is unclear. Trimming took off 7 bases at V and 9 bases at J, with 13 bases between the two ends. The CDR3 is 11 amino acids. The V gene's germline CDR1 is SQVTM and CDR2 ANQGSEA. The CDR3 sequence: CSGAWGSEQFF. In DNA, the CDR3 is TGCAGCGGGGCTTGGGGTTCTGAGCAGTTCTTC.

In this sample, this clonotype turned up many times. V is TRBV18 and J is TRBJ2-5; 8 nucleotides line up with TRBD2. The CDR3 extends over 15 amino acids. Germline V gene lookup returns CDR1 KGHSH and CDR2 LQKENI. With V trimmed by 7 bases and J by 2 bases, 9 bases remained unmatched. DNA for the CDR3: TGTGCCAGCTGTTGCACTAGCGGTGCGCAAGAGACCCAGTACTTC. Its protein product is CASCCTSGAQETQYF.

This clonotype was seen a handful of times. The chain recombines TRBV2 with TRBJ2-1, with 10 bases that match TRBD2. In germline, CDR1 is SNHLY, CDR2 FYNNEI. The CDR3 loop spans 16 amino acids. V gave up 2 bases and J gave up 3 bases; unmatched junction bases: 4. The CDR3 nucleotides are TGTGCCAGCAGTGAAACGACTAGCGGGTACTACAATGAGCAGTTCTTC. Translating gives CASSETTSGYYNEQFF.

This clonotype turned up a few times. This rearrangement joins TRBV9 to TRBJ2-1, with D possibly being TRBD1 or TRBD2 (5 bases each). The V end lost 7 bases, the J end lost 7 bases, and 12 bases lay between the germline ends. CDR1 and CDR2 (germline): SGDLS, YYNGEE. The CDR3 covers 12 residues. The CDR3: CASSNGGNEQFF. The CDR3 bases are TGTGCCAGCTCTAATGGGGGTAATGAGCAGTTCTTC.

As for this clonotype: This could be a read error, since a much larger clone is one nucleotide away. V is TRBV15 and J is TRBJ1-1; tentatively, D is TRBD1 (6 bases). Trimming stripped 3 bases from V and 10 bases from J, with 18 bases between. Per germline, CDR1 LNHNV and CDR2 YYDKDF (reference sequence). This CDR3 is 14 amino acids long. The CDR3 DNA follows: TGTGCCACCAGCAGGCCCCAGGACAGACCTCGAGCTTTCTTT. Translating it yields CATSRPQDRPRAFF. The entire variable domain, with the rest obtained from reference TRBV15 and TRBJ1-1, is as follows: DAMVIQNPRYQVTQFGKPVTLSCSQTLNHNVMYWYQQKSSQAPKLLFHYYDKDFNNEADTPDNFQSRRPNTSFCFLDIRSPGLGDTAMYLCATSRPQDRPRAFFGQGTRLTVV.

The chain couples TRBV11-3 to TRBJ2-3, with a possible D match to TRBD2 (5 bases). This CDR3 region has 15 residues. The V end was cut by 2 bases, the J end by 0 bases, with 9 bases between. Germline V gives CDR1 SGHNT, CDR2 YENEEA. The CDR3 DNA is TGTGCCAGCAGCTTATCCGGGGAAAGCACAGATACGCAGTATTTT. It encodes CASSLSGESTDTQYF. The full variable domain, rest sourced from reference TRBV11-3 and TRBJ2-3, is EAGVVQSPRYKIIEKKQPVAFWCNPISGHNTLYWYLQNLGQGPELLIRYENEEAVDDSQLPKDRFSAERLKGVDSTLKIQPAELGDSAVYLCASSLSGESTDTQYFGPGTRLTVL.